This T cell receptor beta chain was documented in a study of cytomegalovirus exposure and HLA in healthy donors listed by TCRdb under 2017. Study-level background: An earlier analysis of around 600 of the donors reported roughly 270 Gb of sequence data and some 120 million unique TCR beta sequences from some 180 million T cells. Among roughly 370 genotyped donors of the cohort, an average of around 240,000 unique TCR beta nucleotide sequences were sequenced per donor, about a sixth of them non-productive. The later analysis used no new phenotypic data to find candidate immune exposures, relying instead on TCR beta sequences and their occurrence across donors. Along with the approximately 700-subject first cohort, a separate validation cohort of over 90 different subjects was used. The study profiled the T cell repertoires of fewer than 850 subjects by immunosequencing and related them to cytomegalovirus serostatus. An early release covering just under 650 HLA-typed donors comprised about 310 gigabases of sequencing data and some 79 million unique TCR sequences. The study aimed to test whether cataloging public T cell receptors could reveal signatures of past pathogen exposure. The number of typed donors differed by locus: 629-630 for A, B, C, DRB1 and DQB1; approximately 520 for DQA1; 606 for DPA1; and around 490 for DPB1. HLA typing included class I and class II loci at four-digit resolution. Donor age, sex, ethnicity and CMV serostatus were compiled together with the repertoire data. The genetic ancestry cluster associated with self-reported Caucasian donors included about 84% of the roughly 360 genotyped donors. A later genetic analysis took genome-wide SNP genotypes for 398 of the 666 donors and used that subset as a discovery cohort. High-throughput TCR immunosequencing, statistical association of individual TCRs with disease status, and machine learning were combined to predict cytomegalovirus infection status. Roughly five DR-DQ haplotypes were handled as single units for association and clustering, since linkage in the cohort was strong. All discovery cohort repertoires had been generated using a single sequencing platform. To decide whether each TCR beta V gene segment behaved as functional or pseudogenic, an earlier analysis of fewer than 750 of the donors relied on high-throughput TCR beta sequencing. A later analysis re-analyzed previously published TCR beta repertoires from about 600 donors and added high-resolution HLA genotyping to study TCR occurrence patterns.

Worth noting for this clone: Its target antigen remains unknown. The input lacks base qualities; no much larger clone sits a single base away.

Overall study outcomes, separate from this receptor: A cluster of highly shared sequence variants was judged likely to be a technical artifact of the sequencing pipeline. Some IMGT-functional V segments, including TRBV6-2 and TRBV6-3, could not be distinguished by the 87-base-pair reads and were therefore excluded. Because some donors lacked HLA typing at each locus, the association tests relied only on the typed subset. Most TCR sequences were observed very rarely across donors, whereas some public TCRs were present in many individuals. Strong co-occurrence of HLA alleles, especially DR and DQ, made assigning TCR associations to individual alleles difficult. A later analysis found that most CMV-associated TCR beta chains appeared HLA-restricted, with HLA associations seemingly driven largely by CMV exposure. The study gave a list of some 150 TCR beta chains associated with cytomegalovirus. In a later analysis, around 15,000 TCR beta sequences were associated with specific HLA alleles at a false discovery rate of 0.05. A later genetic analysis associated a missense DCLRE1C variant with V-gene and J-gene trimming of TCR beta chains, and an independent cohort replicated the association. In both the original and validation cohorts, the classifier was reported to diagnose cytomegalovirus status with high specificity and sensitivity. An earlier analysis of 587 of the donors showed that most TCR beta V segments appeared in productive rearrangements either about 90% or about 30% of the time, which broadly matched IMGT annotations. Approximately 16 rarely observed V segments, including chromosome 9 orphons, were excluded from the earlier analysis of approximately 500 of the donors because counts were too low. A few of the identified cytomegalovirus-associated TCR beta chains were confirmed in vitro to be specific for cytomegalovirus antigens. In this cohort, only TCR beta chains were sequenced, and detectable features were limited by the absence of alpha or paired-chain data. A further reported finding was that TCR beta sequences accurately predicted the HLA-A and HLA-B alleles for most subjects in the first cohort. The authors suggested that the approach could potentially be extended to other disease states and immunological phenotypes. In a later analysis, TCR association rates were found to vary across HLA loci, with the most associated TCRs seen for DRB1 alleles and the fewest for HLA-C alleles. The presence/absence analyses assumed that sequencing depth was roughly uniform across donors, and that assumption may not be true. According to a later genetic analysis, donors in an Asian-associated ancestry cluster had fewer N-insertions in productive TCRs than the approximately 610-donor mean. Several of the top co-occurrence clusters appeared to be linked to parvovirus B19, influenza, CMV and Epstein-Barr virus, according to a later analysis. Correlated functional status among segregating V segments might be attributable to linkage disequilibrium, but an unknown experimental factor could not be ruled out. CMV serostatus was the only immune exposure information available for the cohort. Compared with equally common non-associated chains, HLA-associated TCR beta chains in a later analysis were more clonally expanded and had lower generation probabilities.

In total, approximately 690 healthy bone marrow donors made up the cohort. All cohort members were sampled while nominally healthy, although unrecorded immune exposures were likely present. The donor tested CMV seronegative and was one of the 352 seronegative cohort members. Each donor provided a peripheral blood sample, and peripheral blood mononuclear cells were used for TCR beta sequencing. The Qiagen DNeasy Blood Extraction Kit was used to extract genomic DNA from the blood cell samples. The library came from the immunoSEQ multiplex PCR assay. For the multiplex PCR, a mixture combining 60 forward primers for TCR Vbeta segments and 13 reverse primers for TCR Jbeta segments was used. The CDR3 region of rearranged TCR beta genes was amplified from genomic DNA by a multiplex PCR assay. On the Illumina HiSeq System, the amplified TCR beta libraries were sequenced as 87-base-pair reads. As for the authors' bioinformatics: A later analysis counted tens of millions of unique TCR beta chains across the 650 to 700 repertoires, and 10 million to 11 million of these chains were shared by at least two donors. Raw reads were error-corrected and collapsed into unique sequences with a nearest-neighbor algorithm that merged closely related sequences to remove PCR and sequencing errors. V, D and J gene segments were assigned by aligning CDR3 sequences to IMGT reference sequences. Each retained sequence needed at least a six-nucleotide match to both a V gene segment and a J gene segment. Rearrangements were called productive when the CDR3 lacked stop codons and stayed in frame with V and J; all others were non-productive. Following IMGT convention, CDR3 was defined as the stretch from the second conserved V-encoded cysteine up to the conserved J-encoded phenylalanine. In an earlier analysis of roughly 610 of the donors, sequences lacking an unambiguous match to a single V gene segment were excluded. An earlier analysis of several hundred of the donors called V segments functional above 56.7% productive rearrangements and segregating when the between-donor standard deviation exceeded 5%. A statistical classification framework was developed to diagnose cytomegalovirus status using the catalog of TCR beta chain sequences. In a later analysis, V and J genes were assigned by comparing TCR nucleotide sequences against IMGT/GENE-DB human TR gene sequences. The TCRdist pipeline was used in a later analysis to assign CDR3 sequences and most-parsimonious VDJ recombination scenarios. In a later analysis, every TCR beta chain was defined by the combination of its CDR3 amino acid sequence and its V-gene family, and reads without a unique V-gene family were dropped. As a way to deal with suspected cross-contamination and a sequencing artifact, a later analysis dropped more than 500 nucleotide sequences that were highly shared and had low generation probability. A later analysis calculated a clonal expansion index for each public chain from normalized within-repertoire ranks of inferred template counts. Generation probabilities in a later analysis came from a VDJ recombination model fitted to out-of-frame rearrangements, and those results were checked against IGoR. In a later analysis, TCR-TCR, TCR-HLA and TCR-CMV co-occurrence was scored with hypergeometric tests, and a repertoire-size bias correction was applied to TCR pairs. False discovery rates were estimated in a later analysis by permuting HLA or CMV assignments 20 times. In a later analysis, co-occurring TCRs were grouped using DBSCAN, with TCRdist sequence similarity added in when clustering inside HLA-allele-positive subsets. Repertoires with fewer than 30,000 or more than 120,000 public chains, plus five repertoires with anomalous nucleotide sharing, were excluded from co-occurrence clustering. TCRdb's version of the immuneACCESS table is confined to in-frame rearrangements and falls short of the full clone set. An unresolved V gene accounts for under half of the shortfall where checked; the remainder is of unknown origin. D and trimming come from the DNA, and the V and J calls and clone size come from that table. The sample table holds 15,000 to 20,000 clones, of which 75% were seen once. Clones ranked in the top ten supply 3% to 4.5% of the sample.

Taken from the germline V gene, the CDR1 and CDR2 loops are SQVTM and ANQGSEA. At the junction V is shortened by 4 bases and J by 4 bases; bases outside the gene matches: 12. The CDR3 numbers 15 residues from cysteine through phenylalanine. Only the CDR3 portion is preserved as DNA: 45 bases, with reading frame beginning at the first base. This chain joins TRBV29-1 to TRBJ1-1, with 7 middle bases fitting TRBD1. The TCR sequence derives from a man aged 18 to 29 in good health and CMV-seronegative. The sample taken for sequencing was PBMCs. The bases are TGCAGCGTTGTATTTTCCAGGGGGATAGGCACTGAAGCTTTCTTT. It is translated as CSVVFSRGIGTEAFF.